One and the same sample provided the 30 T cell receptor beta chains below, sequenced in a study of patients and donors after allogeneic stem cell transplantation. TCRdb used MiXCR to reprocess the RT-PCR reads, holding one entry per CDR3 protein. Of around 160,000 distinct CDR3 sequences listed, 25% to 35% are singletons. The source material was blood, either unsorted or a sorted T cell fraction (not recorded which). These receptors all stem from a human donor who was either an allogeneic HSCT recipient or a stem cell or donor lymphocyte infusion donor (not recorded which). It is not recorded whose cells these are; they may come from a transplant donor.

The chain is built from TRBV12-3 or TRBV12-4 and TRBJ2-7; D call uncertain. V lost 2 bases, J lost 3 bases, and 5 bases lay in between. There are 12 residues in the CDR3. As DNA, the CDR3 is TGTGCCAGCAGTTTACCCCTCTACGAGCAGTACTTC. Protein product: CASSLPLYEQYF.

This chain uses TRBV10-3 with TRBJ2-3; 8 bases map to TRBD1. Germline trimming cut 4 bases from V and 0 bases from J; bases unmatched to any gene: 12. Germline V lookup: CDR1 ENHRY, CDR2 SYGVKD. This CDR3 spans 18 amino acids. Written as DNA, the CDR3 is TGTGCCATCAGTGGTCCCAGACAGGGGAAGGTTAGCACAGATACGCAGTATTTT. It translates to CAISGPRQGKVSTDTQYF.

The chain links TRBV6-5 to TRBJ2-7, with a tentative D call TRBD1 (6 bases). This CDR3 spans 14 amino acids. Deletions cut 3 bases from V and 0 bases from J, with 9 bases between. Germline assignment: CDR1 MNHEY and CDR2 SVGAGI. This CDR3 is CASSYRDNSYEQYF. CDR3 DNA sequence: TGTGCCAGCAGTTATCGGGACAACTCCTACGAGCAGTACTTC.

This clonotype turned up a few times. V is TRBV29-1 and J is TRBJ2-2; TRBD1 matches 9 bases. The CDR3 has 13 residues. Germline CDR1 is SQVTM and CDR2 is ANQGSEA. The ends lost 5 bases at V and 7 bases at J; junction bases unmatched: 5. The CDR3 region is CSVQTGGVGELFF. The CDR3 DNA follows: TGCAGCGTTCAGACAGGGGGGGTCGGGGAGCTGTTTTTT.

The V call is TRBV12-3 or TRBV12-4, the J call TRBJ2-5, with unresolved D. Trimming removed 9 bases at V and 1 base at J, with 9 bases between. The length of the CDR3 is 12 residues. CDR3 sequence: CASSWIQETQYF. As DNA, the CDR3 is TGTGCCAGTTCTTGGATCCAAGAGACCCAGTACTTC.

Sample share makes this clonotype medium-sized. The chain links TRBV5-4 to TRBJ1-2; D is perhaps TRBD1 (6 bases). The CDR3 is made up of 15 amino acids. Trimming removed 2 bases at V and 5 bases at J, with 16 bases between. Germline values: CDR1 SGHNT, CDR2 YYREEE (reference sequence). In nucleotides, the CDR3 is TGTGCCAGCAGCTTAGCACCAGGGACATCATATGGCTACACCTTC. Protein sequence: CASSLAPGTSYGYTF.

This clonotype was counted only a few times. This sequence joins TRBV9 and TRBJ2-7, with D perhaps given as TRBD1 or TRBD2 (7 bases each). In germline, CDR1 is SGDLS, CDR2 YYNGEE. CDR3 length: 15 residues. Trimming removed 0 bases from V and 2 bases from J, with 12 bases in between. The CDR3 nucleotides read TGTGCCAGCAGCGTAGGGGAGGGGGCAGCCTACGAGCAGTACTTC. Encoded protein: CASSVGEGAAYEQYF.

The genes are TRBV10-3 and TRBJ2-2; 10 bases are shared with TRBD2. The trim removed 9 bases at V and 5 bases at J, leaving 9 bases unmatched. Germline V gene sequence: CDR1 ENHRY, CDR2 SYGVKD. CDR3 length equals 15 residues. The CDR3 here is CAIPSGRSGTGELFF. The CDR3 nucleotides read TGTGCCATTCCTAGCGGGAGATCGGGTACCGGGGAGCTGTTTTTT.

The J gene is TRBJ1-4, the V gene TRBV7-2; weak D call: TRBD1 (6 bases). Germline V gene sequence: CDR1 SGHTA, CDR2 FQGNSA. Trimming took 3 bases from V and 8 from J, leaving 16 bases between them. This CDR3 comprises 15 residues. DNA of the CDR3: TGTGCCAGCAGCTTGGAGACAGGCCCCCGGGAAAAACTGTTTTTT. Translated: CASSLETGPREKLFF.

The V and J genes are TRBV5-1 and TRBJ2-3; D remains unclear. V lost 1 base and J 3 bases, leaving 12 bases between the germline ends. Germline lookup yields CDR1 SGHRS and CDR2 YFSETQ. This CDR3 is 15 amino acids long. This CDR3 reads CASSLWSTLTDTQYF. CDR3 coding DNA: TGCGCCAGCAGCTTGTGGAGTACTTTAACAGATACGCAGTATTTT.

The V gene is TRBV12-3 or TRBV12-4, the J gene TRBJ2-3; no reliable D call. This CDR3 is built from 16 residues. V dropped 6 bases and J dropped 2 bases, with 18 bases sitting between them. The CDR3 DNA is TGTGCCAGCAGCCCGACCTATCCAGGAACCACAGATACGCAGTATTTT. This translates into CASSPTYPGTTDTQYF.

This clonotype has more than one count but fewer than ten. CDR3 region: CAISESAASRTDTQYF. CDR3 DNA sequence: TGTGCCATCAGTGAGTCAGCAGCAAGTCGCACAGATACGCAGTATTTT. J is TRBJ2-3 and V is TRBV10-3; D is undetermined. This CDR3 has 16 residues. Deletions cut 0 bases from V and 1 base from J, with 11 bases between. Germline V lookup: CDR1 ENHRY, CDR2 SYGVKD.

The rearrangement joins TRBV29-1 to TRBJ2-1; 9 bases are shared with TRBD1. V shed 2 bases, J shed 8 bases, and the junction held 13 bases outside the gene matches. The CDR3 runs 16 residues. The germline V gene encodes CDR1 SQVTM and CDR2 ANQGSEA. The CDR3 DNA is TGCAGCGTTGAACCTCGCCGGGACAGGGTGAGGGATGAGCAGTTCTTC. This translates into CSVEPRRDRVRDEQFF.

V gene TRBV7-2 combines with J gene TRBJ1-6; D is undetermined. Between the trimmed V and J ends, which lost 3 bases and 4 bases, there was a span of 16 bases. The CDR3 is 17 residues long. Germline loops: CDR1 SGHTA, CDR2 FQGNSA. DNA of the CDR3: TGTGCCAGCAGCTTTCGTAGGCTCCCTCTTTATAATTCACCCCTCCACTTT. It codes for CASSFRRLPLYNSPLHF.

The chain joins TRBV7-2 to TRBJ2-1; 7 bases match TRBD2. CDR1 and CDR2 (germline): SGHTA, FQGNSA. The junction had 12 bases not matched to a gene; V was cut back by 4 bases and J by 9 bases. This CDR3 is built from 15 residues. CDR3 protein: CASSWRSAGVGEQFF. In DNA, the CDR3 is TGTGCCAGCAGCTGGCGTAGTGCGGGAGTTGGTGAGCAGTTCTTC.

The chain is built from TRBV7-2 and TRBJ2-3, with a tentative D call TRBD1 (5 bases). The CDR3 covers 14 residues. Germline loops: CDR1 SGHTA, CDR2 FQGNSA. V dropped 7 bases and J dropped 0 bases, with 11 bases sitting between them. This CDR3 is CASTEYRSTDTQYF. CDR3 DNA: TGTGCCAGCACCGAGTACAGGAGCACAGATACGCAGTATTTT. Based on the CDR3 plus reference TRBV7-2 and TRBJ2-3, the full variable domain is GAGVSQSPSNKVTEKGKDVELRCDPISGHTALYWYRQSLGQGLEFLIYFQGNSAPDKSGLPSDRFSAERTGGSVSTLTIQRTQQEDSAVYLCASTEYRSTDTQYFGPGTRLTVL.

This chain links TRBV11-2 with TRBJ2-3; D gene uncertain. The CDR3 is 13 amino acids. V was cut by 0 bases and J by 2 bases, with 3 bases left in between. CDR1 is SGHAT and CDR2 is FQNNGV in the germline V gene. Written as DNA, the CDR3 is TGTGCCAGCAGCTTAGATAACACAGATACGCAGTATTTT. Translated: CASSLDNTDTQYF.

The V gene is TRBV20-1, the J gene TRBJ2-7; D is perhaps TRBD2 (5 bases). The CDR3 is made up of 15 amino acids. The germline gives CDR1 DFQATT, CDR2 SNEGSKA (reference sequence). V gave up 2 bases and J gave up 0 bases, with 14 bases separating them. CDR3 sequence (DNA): TGCAGTGCTAGAACGACCAGCGGCAGCTCCTACGAGCAGTACTTC. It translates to CSARTTSGSSYEQYF.

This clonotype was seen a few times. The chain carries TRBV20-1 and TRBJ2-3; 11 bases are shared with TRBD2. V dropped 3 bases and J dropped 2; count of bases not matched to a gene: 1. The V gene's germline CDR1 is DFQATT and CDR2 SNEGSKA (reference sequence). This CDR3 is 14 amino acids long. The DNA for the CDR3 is TGCAGTGCTAGGACTAGCGGGGCCACAGATACGCAGTATTTT. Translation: CSARTSGATDTQYF.

CDR3 coding DNA: TGTGCCAGCACCAACAGGGCTAATTCACCCCTCCACTTT. Translated: CASTNRANSPLHF. V usage is TRBV6-6 and J usage is TRBJ1-6; TRBD1 is a possible D gene (6 bases). The length of the CDR3 is 13 residues. The germline CDR1 and CDR2 sequences are MNHNY and SVGAGI (reference sequence). The V end lost 7 bases, the J end lost 6 bases, and 10 bases lay between the germline ends.

CDR3 DNA: TGTGCCAGCAGCTACGGACGCAGCTCTGGAAACACCATATATTTT. Its protein product is CASSYGRSSGNTIYF. J is TRBJ1-3 and V is TRBV7-8; D ambiguous. Germline CDR1 and CDR2: SGHVS and FQNEAQ. Between the trimmed V and J ends, which lost 4 bases and 0 bases, there was a span of 10 bases. CDR3 length: 15 amino acids.

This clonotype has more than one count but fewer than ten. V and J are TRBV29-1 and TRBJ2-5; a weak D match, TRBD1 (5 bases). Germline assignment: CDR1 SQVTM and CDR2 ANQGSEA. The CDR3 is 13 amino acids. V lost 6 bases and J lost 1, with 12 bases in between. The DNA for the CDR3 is TGCAGCGTGGACGGTGGGGCCCAAGAGACCCAGTACTTC. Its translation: CSVDGGAQETQYF.

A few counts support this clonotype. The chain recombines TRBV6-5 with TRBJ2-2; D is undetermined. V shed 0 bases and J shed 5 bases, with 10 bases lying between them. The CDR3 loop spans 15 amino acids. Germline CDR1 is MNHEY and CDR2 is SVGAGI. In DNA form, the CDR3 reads TGTGCCAGCAGTTACTCGACCACAATAACCGGGGAGCTGTTTTTT. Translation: CASSYSTTITGELFF.

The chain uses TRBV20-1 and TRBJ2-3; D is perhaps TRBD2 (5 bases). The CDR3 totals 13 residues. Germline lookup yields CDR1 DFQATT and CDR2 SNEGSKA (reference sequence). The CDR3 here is CSSRTSRGDTQYF. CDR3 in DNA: TGCAGCTCCCGTACTAGTAGAGGCGATACGCAGTATTTT.

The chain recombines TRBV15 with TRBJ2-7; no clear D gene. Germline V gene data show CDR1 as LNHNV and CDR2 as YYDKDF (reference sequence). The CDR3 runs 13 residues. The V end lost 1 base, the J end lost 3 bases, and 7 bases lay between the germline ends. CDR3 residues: CATSRGTFYEQYF. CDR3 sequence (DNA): TGTGCCACCAGCAGAGGAACATTCTACGAGCAGTACTTC.

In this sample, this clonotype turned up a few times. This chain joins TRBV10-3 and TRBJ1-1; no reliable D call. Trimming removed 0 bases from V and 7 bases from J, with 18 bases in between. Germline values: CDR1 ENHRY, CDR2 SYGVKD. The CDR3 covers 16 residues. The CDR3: CAISESPRWADYEAFF. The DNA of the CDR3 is TGTGCCATCAGTGAGTCCCCCCGGTGGGCAGATTATGAAGCTTTCTTT.

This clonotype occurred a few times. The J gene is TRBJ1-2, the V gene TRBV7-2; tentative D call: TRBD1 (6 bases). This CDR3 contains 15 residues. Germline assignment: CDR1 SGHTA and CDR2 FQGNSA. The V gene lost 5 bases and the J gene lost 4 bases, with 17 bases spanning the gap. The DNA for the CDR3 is TGTGCCAGCAGCCCGTCCCCAGGGGTTCCCTATGGCTACACCTTC. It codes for CASSPSPGVPYGYTF.

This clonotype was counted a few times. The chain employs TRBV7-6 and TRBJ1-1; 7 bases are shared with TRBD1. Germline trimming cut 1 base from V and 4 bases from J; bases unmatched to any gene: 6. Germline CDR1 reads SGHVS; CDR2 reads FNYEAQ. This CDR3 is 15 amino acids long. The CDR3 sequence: CASSLGPRGATEAFF. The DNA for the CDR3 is TGTGCCAGCAGCTTAGGGCCCAGGGGGGCCACTGAAGCTTTCTTT.

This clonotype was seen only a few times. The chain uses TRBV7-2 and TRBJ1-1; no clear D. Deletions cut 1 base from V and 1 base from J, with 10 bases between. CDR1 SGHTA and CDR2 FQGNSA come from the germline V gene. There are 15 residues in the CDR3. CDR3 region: CASSLESRPNTEAFF. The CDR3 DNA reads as TGTGCCAGCAGCTTAGAGTCCAGACCGAACACTGAAGCTTTCTTT.

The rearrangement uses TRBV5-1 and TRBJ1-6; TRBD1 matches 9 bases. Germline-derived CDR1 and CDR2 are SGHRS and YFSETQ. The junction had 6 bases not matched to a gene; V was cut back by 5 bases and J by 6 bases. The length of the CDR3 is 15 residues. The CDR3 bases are TGCGCCAGCAGTGGGACAGGGTGGGGTAATTCACCCCTCCACTTT. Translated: CASSGTGWGNSPLHF.